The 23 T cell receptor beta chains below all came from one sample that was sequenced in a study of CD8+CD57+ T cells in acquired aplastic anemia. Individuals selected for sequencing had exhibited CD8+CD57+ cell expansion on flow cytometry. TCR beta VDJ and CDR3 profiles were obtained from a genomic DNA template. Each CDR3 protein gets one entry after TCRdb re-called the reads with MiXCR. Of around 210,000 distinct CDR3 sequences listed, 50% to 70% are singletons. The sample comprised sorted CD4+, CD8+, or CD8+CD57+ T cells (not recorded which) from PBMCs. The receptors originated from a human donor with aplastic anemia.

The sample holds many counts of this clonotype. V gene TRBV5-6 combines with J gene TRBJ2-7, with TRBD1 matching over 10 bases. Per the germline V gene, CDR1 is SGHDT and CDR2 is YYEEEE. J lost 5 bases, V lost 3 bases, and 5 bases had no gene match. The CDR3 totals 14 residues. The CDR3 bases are TGTGCCAGCAGCTGGGACAGGGGCGCGGACGAGCAGTACTTC. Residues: CASSWDRGADEQYF.

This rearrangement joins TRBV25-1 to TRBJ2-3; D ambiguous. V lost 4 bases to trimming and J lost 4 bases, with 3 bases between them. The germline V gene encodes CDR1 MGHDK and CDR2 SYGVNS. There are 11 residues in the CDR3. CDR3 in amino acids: CASSVPDTQYF. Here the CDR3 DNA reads TGTGCCAGCAGTGTCCCAGATACGCAGTATTTT.

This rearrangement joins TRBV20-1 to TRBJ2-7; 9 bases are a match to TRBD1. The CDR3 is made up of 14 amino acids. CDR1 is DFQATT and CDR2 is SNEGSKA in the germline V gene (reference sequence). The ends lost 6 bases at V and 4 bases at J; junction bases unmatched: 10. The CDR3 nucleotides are TGCAGTGCGTCACCGGGACAGGGTGTTTACGAGCAGTACTTC. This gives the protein CSASPGQGVYEQYF.

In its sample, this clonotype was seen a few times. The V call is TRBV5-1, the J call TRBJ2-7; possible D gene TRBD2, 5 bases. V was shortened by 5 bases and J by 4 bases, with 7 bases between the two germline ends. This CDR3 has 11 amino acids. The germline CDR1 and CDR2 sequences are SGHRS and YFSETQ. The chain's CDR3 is CASREEYEQYF. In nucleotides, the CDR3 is TGCGCCAGCAGGGAGGAGTACGAGCAGTACTTC. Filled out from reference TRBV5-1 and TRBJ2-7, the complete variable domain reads KAGVTQTPRYLIKTRGQQVTLSCSPISGHRSVSWYQQTPGQGLQFLFEYFSETQRNKGNFPGRFSGRQFSNSRSEMNVSTLELGDSALYLCASREEYEQYFGPGTRLTVT.

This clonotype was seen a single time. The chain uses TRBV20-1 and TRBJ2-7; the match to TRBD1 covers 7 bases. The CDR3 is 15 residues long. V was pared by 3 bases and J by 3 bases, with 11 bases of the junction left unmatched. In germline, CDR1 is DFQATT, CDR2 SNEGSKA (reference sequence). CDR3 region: CSARASGQKYYEQYF. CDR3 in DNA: TGCAGTGCTAGGGCCTCGGGACAGAAGTACTACGAGCAGTACTTC.

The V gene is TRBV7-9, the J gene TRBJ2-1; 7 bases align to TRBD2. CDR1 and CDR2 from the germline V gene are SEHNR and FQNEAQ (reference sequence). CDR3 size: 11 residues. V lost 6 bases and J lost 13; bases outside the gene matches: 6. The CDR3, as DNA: TGTGCCAGCAGTCGACTAGCAAGCCAGTTCTTC. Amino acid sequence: CASSRLASQFF.

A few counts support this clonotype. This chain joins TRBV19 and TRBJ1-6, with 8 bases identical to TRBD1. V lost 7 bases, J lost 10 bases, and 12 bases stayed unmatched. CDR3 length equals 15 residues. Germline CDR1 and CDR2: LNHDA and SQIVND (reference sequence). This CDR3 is CASKPSTGGQSPLHF. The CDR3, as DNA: TGTGCCAGTAAACCTTCCACAGGGGGTCAATCACCCCTCCACTTT.

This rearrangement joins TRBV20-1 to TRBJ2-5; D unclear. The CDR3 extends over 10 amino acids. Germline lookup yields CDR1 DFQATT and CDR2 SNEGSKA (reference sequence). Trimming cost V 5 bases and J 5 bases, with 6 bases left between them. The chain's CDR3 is CSARRETQYF. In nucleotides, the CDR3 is TGCAGTGCTCGTAGGGAGACCCAGTACTTC.

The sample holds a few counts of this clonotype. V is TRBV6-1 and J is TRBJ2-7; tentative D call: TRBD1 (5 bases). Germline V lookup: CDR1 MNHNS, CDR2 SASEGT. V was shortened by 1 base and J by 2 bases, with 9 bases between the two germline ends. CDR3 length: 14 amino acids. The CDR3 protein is CASSEDTGTYEQYF. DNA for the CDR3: TGTGCCAGCAGTGAAGATACAGGTACCTACGAGCAGTACTTC.

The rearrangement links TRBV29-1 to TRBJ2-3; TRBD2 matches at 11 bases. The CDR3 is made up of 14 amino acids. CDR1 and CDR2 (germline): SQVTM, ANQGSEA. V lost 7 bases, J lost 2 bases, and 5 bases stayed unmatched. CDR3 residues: CSGGTSGYTDTQYF. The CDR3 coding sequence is TGCAGCGGCGGGACTAGCGGATACACAGATACGCAGTATTTT.

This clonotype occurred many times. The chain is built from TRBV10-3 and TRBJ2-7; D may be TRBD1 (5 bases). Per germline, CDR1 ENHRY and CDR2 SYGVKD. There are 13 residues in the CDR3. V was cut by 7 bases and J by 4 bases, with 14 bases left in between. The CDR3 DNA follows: TGTGCCATCAAAGACAGCCTTTCTTACGAGCAGTACTTC. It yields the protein CAIKDSLSYEQYF.

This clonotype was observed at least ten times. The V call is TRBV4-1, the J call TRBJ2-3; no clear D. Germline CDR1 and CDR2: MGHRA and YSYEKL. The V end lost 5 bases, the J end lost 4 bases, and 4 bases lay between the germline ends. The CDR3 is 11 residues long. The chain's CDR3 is CASSGADTQYF. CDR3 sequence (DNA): TGCGCCAGCAGCGGGGCAGATACGCAGTATTTT.

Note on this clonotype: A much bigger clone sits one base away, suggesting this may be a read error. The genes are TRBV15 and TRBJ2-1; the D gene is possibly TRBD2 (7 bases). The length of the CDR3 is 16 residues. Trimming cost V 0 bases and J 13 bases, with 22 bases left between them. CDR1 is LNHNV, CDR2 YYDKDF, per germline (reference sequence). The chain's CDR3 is CATSREDRGGPETQFF. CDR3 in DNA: TGTGCCACCAGCAGAGAGGATAGGGGGGGACCAGAGACCCAGTTCTTC.

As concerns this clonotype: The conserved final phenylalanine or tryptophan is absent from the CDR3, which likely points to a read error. This CDR3 is CATRGGQGVGYEQFL. As DNA, the CDR3 is TGTGCCACCAGGGGGGGACAGGGGGTTGGCTATGAGCAGTTCCTC. The V gene is TRBV15, the J gene TRBJ2-1; 11 bases line up with TRBD1. There are 15 residues in the CDR3. The V segment lost 6 bases and the J segment 8 bases; nucleotides outside the gene matches: 9. CDR1 and CDR2 from the germline V gene are LNHNV and YYDKDF (reference sequence).

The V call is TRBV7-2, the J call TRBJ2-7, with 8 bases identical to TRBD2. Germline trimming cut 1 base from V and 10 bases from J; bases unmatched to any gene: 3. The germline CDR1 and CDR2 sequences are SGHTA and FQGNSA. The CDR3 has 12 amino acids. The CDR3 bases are TGTGCCAGCAGCTTAGGAGCGGGGGACCAGTACTTC. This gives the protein CASSLGAGDQYF. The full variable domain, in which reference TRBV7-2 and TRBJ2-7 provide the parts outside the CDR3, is GAGVSQSPSNKVTEKGKDVELRCDPISGHTALYWYRQSLGQGLEFLIYFQGNSAPDKSGLPSDRFSAERTGGSVSTLTIQRTQQEDSAVYLCASSLGAGDQYFGPGTRLTVT.

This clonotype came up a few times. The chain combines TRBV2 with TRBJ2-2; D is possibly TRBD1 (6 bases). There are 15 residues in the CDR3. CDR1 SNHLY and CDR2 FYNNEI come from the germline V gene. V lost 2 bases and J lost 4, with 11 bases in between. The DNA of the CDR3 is TGTGCCAGCAGTGAAAGGGGGTTAGGCACCGGGGAGCTGTTTTTT. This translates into CASSERGLGTGELFF.

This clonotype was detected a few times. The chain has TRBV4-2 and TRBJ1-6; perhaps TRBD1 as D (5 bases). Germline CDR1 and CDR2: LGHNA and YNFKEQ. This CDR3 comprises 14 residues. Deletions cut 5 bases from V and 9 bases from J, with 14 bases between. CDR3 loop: CASSGDSLVSPLHF. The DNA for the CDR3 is TGTGCCAGCAGCGGCGACAGTTTGGTTTCACCCCTCCACTTT.

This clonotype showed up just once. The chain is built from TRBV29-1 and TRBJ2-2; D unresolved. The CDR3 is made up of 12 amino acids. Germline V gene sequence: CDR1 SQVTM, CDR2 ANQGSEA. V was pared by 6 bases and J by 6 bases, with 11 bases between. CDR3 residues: CSVLLGSGELFF. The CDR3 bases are TGCAGCGTGTTGCTTGGCTCCGGGGAGCTGTTTTTT.

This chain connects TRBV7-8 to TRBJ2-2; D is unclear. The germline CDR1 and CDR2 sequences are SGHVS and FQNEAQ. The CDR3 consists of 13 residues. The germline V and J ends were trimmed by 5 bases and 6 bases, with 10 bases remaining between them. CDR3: CASSIRIAGELFF. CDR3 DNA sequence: TGTGCCAGCAGCATAAGAATCGCCGGGGAGCTGTTTTTT.

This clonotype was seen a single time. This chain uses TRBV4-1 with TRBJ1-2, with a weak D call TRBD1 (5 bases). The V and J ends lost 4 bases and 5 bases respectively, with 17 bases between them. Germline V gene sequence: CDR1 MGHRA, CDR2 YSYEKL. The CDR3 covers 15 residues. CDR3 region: CASSPNPGRAYGYTF. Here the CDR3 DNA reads TGCGCCAGCAGCCCGAACCCGGGACGGGCGTATGGCTACACCTTC.

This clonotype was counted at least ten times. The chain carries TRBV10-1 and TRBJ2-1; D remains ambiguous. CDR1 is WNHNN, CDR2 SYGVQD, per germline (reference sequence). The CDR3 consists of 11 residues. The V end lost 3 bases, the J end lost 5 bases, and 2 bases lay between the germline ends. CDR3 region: CASSDNNEQFF. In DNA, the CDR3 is TGCGCCAGCAGTGACAACAATGAGCAGTTCTTC.

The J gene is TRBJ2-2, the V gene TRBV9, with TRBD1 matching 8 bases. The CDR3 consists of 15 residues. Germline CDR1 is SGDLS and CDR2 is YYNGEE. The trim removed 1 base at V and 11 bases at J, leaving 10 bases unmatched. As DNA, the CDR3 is TGTGCCAGCAGCGTACCTCGGACAGGGTCGGGTGAGCTGTTTTTT. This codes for CASSVPRTGSGELFF.

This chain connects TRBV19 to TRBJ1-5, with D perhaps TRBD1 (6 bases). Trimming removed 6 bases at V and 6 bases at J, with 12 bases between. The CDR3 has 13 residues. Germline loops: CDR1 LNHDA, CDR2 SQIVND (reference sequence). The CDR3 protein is CASRQGRGQPQHF. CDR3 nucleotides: TGTGCCAGTAGACAGGGTCGGGGTCAGCCCCAGCATTTT.